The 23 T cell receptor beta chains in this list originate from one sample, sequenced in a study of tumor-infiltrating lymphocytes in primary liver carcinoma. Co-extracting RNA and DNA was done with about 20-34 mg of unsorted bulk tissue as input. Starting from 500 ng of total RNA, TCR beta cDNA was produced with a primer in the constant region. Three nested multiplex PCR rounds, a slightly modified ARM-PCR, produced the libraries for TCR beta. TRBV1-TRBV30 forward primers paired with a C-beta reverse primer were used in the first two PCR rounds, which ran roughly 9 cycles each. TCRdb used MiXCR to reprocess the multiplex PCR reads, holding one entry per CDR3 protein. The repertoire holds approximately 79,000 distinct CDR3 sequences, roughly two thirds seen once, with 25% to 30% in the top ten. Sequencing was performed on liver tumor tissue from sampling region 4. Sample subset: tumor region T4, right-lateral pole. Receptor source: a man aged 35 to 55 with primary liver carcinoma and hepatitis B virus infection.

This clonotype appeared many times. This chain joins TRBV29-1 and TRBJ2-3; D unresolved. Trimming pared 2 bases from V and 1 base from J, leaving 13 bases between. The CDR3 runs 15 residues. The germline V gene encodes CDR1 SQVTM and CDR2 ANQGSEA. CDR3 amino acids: CSVERGPDGTDTQYF. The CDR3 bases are TGCAGCGTTGAACGTGGCCCGGACGGCACAGATACGCAGTATTTT.

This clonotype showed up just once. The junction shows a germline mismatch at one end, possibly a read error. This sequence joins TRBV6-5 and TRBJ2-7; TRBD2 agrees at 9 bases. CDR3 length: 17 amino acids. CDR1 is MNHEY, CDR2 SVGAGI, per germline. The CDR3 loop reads CGSSHAETAGGGYERYF. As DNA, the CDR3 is TGTGGCAGCAGTCACGCGGAGACAGCGGGAGGTGGGTACGAGCGGTACTTC.

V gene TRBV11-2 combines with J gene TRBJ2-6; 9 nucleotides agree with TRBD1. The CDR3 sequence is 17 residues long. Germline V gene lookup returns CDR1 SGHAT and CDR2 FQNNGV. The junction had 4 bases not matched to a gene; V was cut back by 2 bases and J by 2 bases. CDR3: CASSLRQGGPGANVLTF. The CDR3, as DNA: TGTGCCAGCAGCTTAAGACAGGGGGGCCCTGGGGCCAACGTCCTGACTTTC.

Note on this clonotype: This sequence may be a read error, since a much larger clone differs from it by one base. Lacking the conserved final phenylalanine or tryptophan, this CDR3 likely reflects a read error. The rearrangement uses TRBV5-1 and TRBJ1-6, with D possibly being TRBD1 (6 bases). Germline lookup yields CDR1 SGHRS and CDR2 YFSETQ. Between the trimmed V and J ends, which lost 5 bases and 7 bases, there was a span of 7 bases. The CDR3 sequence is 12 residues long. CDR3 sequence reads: CASRGGNSPLHI. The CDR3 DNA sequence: TGCGCCAGCAGAGGGGGGAATTCACCCCTCCACATT.

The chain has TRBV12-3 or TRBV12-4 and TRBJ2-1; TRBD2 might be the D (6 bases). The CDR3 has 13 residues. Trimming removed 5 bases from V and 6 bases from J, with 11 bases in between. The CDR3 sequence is CASSLASVNEQFF. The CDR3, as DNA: TGTGCCAGCAGTCTGGCTAGCGTCAATGAGCAGTTCTTC.

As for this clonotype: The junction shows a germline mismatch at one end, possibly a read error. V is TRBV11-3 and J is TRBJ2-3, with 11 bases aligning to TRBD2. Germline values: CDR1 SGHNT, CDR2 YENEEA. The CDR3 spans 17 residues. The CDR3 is CASSLGVTSGSTDMQYF. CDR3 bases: TGTGCCAGCAGTTTAGGGGTAACTAGCGGGAGCACTGATATGCAGTATTTT.

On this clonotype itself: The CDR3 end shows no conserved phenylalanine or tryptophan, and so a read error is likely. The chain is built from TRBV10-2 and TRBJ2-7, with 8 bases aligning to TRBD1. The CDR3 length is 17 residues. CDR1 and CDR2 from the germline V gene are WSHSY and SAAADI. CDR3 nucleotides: TGCGCCAACAGTGAAGAGACAGGGGTTGGCTGGACTAACGAGCAGTACCTC. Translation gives CANSEETGVGWTNEQYL.

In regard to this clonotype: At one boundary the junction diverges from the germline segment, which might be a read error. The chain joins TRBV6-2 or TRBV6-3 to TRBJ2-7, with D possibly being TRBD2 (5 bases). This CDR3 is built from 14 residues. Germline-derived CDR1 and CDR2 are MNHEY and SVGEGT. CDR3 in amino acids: CVSSSGLDTYEQYF. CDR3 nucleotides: TGTGTCAGCAGCTCCGGACTCGATACCTACGAGCAGTACTTC.

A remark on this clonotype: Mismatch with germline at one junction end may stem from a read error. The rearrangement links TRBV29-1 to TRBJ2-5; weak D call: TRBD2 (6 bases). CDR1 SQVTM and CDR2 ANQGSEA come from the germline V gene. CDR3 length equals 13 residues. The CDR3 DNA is TGTAGCATTGAGGGACTTAACAAAGAGACCCGGTACTTC. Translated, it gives CSIEGLNKETRYF.

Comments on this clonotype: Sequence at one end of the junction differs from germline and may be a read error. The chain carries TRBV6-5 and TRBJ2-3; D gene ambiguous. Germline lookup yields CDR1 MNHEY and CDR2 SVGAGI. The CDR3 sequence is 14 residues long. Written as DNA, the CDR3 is TGTGCCAGCAGTTTCCAAACTCCCACAGATACGAAGTATTTT. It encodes CASSFQTPTDTKYF.

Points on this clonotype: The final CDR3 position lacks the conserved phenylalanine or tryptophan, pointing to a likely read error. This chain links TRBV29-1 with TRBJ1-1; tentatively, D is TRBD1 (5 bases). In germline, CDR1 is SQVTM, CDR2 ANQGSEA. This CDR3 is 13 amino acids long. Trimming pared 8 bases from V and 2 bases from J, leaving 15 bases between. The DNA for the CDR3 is TGCAGCTTTGCCCAACAGGTTAACACTGAAGCTTTCCTT. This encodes CSFAQQVNTEAFL.

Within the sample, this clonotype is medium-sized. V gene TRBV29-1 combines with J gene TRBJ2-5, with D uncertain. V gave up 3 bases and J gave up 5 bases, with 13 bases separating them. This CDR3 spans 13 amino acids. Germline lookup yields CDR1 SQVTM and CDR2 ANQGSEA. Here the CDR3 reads CSVDRYIGETQYF. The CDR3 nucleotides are TGCAGCGTTGACCGGTACATTGGTGAGACCCAGTACTTC.

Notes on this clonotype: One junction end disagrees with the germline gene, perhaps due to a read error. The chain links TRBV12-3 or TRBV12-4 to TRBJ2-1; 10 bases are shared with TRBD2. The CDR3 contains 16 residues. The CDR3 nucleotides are TGTGCCAGCAATTTATCGGCTAGCGGGGGACTCAATGGGCAGTTCTTC. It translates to CASNLSASGGLNGQFF.

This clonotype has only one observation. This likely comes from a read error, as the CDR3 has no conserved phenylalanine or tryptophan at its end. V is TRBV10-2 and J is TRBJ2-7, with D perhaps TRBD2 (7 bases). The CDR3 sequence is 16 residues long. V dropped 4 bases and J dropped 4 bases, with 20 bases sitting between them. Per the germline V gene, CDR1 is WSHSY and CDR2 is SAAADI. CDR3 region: CASSGSGSGRGYEQYI. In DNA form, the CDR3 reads TGCGCCAGCAGTGGGTCTGGGAGTGGGAGGGGGTACGAGCAGTACATC.

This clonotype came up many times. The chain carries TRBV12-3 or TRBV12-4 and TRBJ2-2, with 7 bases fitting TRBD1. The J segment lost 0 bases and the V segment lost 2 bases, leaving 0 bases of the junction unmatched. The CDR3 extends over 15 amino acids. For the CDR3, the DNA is TGTGCCAGCAGTTTACAGGGGGCGAACACCGGGGAGCTGTTTTTT. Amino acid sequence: CASSLQGANTGELFF.

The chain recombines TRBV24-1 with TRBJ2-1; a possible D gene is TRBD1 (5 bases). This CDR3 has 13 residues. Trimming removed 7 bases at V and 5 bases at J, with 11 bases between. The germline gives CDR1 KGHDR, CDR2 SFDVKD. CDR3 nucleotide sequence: TGTGCCACCAGAACAGGTGGGCACAATGAGCAGTTCTTC. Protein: CATRTGGHNEQFF.

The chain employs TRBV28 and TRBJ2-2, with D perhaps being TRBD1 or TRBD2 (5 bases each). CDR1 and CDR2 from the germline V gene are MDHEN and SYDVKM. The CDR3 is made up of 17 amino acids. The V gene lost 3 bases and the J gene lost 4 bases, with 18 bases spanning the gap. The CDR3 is CASSFREGHSGTGELFF. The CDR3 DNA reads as TGTGCCAGCAGTTTCCGGGAAGGACACTCGGGCACCGGGGAGCTGTTTTTT.

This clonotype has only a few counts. For the CDR3, the DNA is TGTGCCAGCAGTCTTCCACCGGGACAGGGGGGAACTAATGAAAAACTGTTTTTT. This translates into CASSLPPGQGGTNEKLFF. This chain links TRBV28 with TRBJ1-4; TRBD1 agrees at 11 bases. The CDR3 loop spans 18 amino acids. Unmatched junction bases numbered 9, after V lost 5 bases and J lost 1 base. Germline values: CDR1 MDHEN, CDR2 SYDVKM.

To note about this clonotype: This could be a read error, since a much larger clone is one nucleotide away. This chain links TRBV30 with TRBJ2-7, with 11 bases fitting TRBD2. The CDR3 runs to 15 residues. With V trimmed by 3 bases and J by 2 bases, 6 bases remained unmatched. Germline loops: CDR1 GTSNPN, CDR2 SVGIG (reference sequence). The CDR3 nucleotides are TGTGCCTGGAGCTCGGGACTAGCGGAAGCCTACGAGCAGTACTTC. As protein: CAWSSGLAEAYEQYF.

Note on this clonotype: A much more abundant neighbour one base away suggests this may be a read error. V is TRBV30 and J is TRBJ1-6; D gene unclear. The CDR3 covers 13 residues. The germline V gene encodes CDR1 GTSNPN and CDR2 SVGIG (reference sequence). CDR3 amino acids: CGGAETYNSLLHF. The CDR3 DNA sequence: TGTGGCGGCGCAGAGACCTATAATTCACTCCTCCACTTT.

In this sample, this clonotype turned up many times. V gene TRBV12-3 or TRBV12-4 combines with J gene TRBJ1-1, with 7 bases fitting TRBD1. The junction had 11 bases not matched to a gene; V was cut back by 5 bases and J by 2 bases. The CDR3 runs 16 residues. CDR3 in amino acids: CASSKTPGTANTEAFF. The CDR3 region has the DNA TGTGCCAGCAGTAAAACTCCCGGGACAGCCAACACTGAAGCTTTCTTT.

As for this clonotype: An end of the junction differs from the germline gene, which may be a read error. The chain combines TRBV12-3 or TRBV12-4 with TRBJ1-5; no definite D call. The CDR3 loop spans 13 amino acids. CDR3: CASTTISNRPQHF. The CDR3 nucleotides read TGCGCCAGCACCACAATTAGCAATCGGCCCCAGCATTTT.

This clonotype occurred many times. The CDR3 protein is CASSSRDYYQETQYF. CDR3 coding DNA: TGTGCCAGCAGCTCACGGGACTATTACCAAGAGACCCAGTACTTC. V is TRBV13 and J is TRBJ2-5; TRBD2 matches 7 bases. Unmatched junction bases numbered 5, after V lost 4 bases and J lost 0 bases. This CDR3 comprises 15 residues. Germline CDR1 is PRHDT and CDR2 is FYEKMQ (reference sequence).